This is a list of T cell receptor beta chains from one sample in a study of chemoradiotherapy in HPV16-positive cancers. Profiled with immunoSEQ multiplex PCR; TCRdb holds only in-frame clones, not every one. This table has more than 10,000 clones, around 62% appearing once. This material was obtained from a patient who underwent chemoradiotherapy. The source of these receptors is a human donor with HPV-associated anogenital cancer. Both conserved end residues are part of each CDR3. Fields, in order: V gene, J gene, D gene, clone size, CDR3 DNA, CDR3 protein. D genes are given only for firm matches. Where a row states a size, it is once, few, many or the class of an expanded clone; other rows omit it.

v_call: TRBV15; j_call: TRBJ2-2; d_call: TRBD1; clone_size: .; cdr3_nt: TGTGCCACCAGCAGAGATGGATGGGGACAGGGAAACACCGGGGAGCTGTTTTTT; cdr3_aa: CATSRDGWGQGNTGELFF
v_call: TRBV9; j_call: TRBJ1-1; d_call: .; clone_size: few; cdr3_nt: TGTGCCAGCAGCGTAATATCCGGGAACACTGAAGCTTTCTTT; cdr3_aa: CASSVISGNTEAFF
v_call: TRBV6-1; j_call: TRBJ2-7; d_call: .; clone_size: .; cdr3_nt: TGTGCCAGCAGTGAAGACAGCAGGGTCAACGAGCAGTACTTC; cdr3_aa: CASSEDSRVNEQYF
v_call: TRBV7-2; j_call: TRBJ2-1; d_call: .; clone_size: .; cdr3_nt: TGTGCCAGCAGACTGTCAGGGGGGAACTCCTACAATGAGCAGTTCTTC; cdr3_aa: CASRLSGGNSYNEQFF
v_call: TRBV10-1; j_call: TRBJ2-5; d_call: .; clone_size: .; cdr3_nt: TGCGCCAGCAGTGGAGCGACAGAGGGAGAGACCCAGTACTTC; cdr3_aa: CASSGATEGETQYF
v_call: TRBV11-3; j_call: TRBJ1-5; d_call: TRBD1; clone_size: few; cdr3_nt: TGTGCCAGCAGCCCTATACGACCGGGACAGGTTAATAGCAATCAGCCCCAGCATTTT; cdr3_aa: CASSPIRPGQVNSNQPQHF
v_call: TRBV27; j_call: TRBJ2-2; d_call: .; clone_size: .; cdr3_nt: TGTGCCAGCAGCACAACGAACACCGGGGAGCTGTTTTTT; cdr3_aa: CASSTTNTGELFF
v_call: TRBV11-3; j_call: TRBJ2-1; d_call: TRBD1; clone_size: .; cdr3_nt: TGTGCCAGCAAGTTACAGGGGGCCACCTACAATGAGCAGTTCTTC; cdr3_aa: CASKLQGATYNEQFF
v_call: TRBV27; j_call: TRBJ1-2; d_call: .; clone_size: .; cdr3_nt: TGTGCCAGCAGTCCACGATTTATATGGGGCGCCGGGGTTAAAACTTCCTATGGCTACACCTTC; cdr3_aa: CASSPRFIWGAGVKTSYGYTF
v_call: TRBV27; j_call: TRBJ2-7; d_call: .; clone_size: .; cdr3_nt: TGTGCCAGCAGTCCGAGCCGAGGGATGCACACCTACGAGCAGTACTTC; cdr3_aa: CASSPSRGMHTYEQYF
v_call: TRBV11-2; j_call: TRBJ2-3; d_call: .; clone_size: .; cdr3_nt: TGTGCCAGCAGTAACAGGGCCACAGATACGCAGTATTTT; cdr3_aa: CASSNRATDTQYF
v_call: TRBV7-2; j_call: TRBJ1-4; d_call: .; clone_size: .; cdr3_nt: TGTGCCAGCAGCTTAACGGGTAATGAAAAACTGTTTTTT; cdr3_aa: CASSLTGNEKLFF
v_call: TRBV6-1; j_call: TRBJ1-6; d_call: .; clone_size: .; cdr3_nt: TGTGCCAGCAGTGAACTAGGGCAGGGGTTTAATTCACCCCTCCACTTT; cdr3_aa: CASSELGQGFNSPLHF
v_call: TRBV14; j_call: TRBJ1-2; d_call: .; clone_size: once; cdr3_nt: TGTGCCAGCAGCCACGCGGCAGGGGTCCGGTACACCTTC; cdr3_aa: CASSHAAGVRYTF
v_call: TRBV4-2; j_call: TRBJ2-4; d_call: TRBD2; clone_size: .; cdr3_nt: TGTGCCAGCAGCCAAGGGGAGGCTAGCGGGGCCCTAGCCAAAAACATTCAGTACTTC; cdr3_aa: CASSQGEASGALAKNIQYF
v_call: TRBV19; j_call: TRBJ1-6; d_call: .; clone_size: .; cdr3_nt: TGTGCCAGTAGTATAAAGGGTAATTCACCCCTCCACTTT; cdr3_aa: CASSIKGNSPLHF
v_call: TRBV15; j_call: TRBJ2-1; d_call: .; clone_size: few; cdr3_nt: TGTGCCACCAGCGGGCTATGGGGGGAGCAGTTCTTC; cdr3_aa: CATSGLWGEQFF
v_call: TRBV14; j_call: TRBJ1-1; d_call: .; clone_size: .; cdr3_nt: TGTGCCAGCAGCCAAGAATATAGGGCTTTCTTT; cdr3_aa: CASSQEYRAFF
v_call: TRBV18; j_call: TRBJ2-3; d_call: .; clone_size: .; cdr3_nt: TGTGCCAGCTCACCCAAAGATACGCAGTATTTT; cdr3_aa: CASSPKDTQYF
v_call: TRBV6-4; j_call: TRBJ2-2; d_call: .; clone_size: once; cdr3_nt: TGTGCCAGCAGTGACAGGGGTACGAACACCGGGGAGCTGTTTTTT; cdr3_aa: CASSDRGTNTGELFF
v_call: TRBV28; j_call: TRBJ1-1; d_call: .; clone_size: few; cdr3_nt: TGTGCCAGCAGTTTTGCAGGGAGGAACACTGAAGCTTTCTTT; cdr3_aa: CASSFAGRNTEAFF
v_call: TRBV5-1; j_call: TRBJ2-3; d_call: .; clone_size: .; cdr3_nt: TGCGCCAGCAGCCTCAGAGGATCGGCGGGCACAGATACGCAGTATTTT; cdr3_aa: CASSLRGSAGTDTQYF
v_call: TRBV28; j_call: TRBJ2-3; d_call: .; clone_size: .; cdr3_nt: TGTGCCAGCAGTTTATCTAACACAGATACGCAGTATTTT; cdr3_aa: CASSLSNTDTQYF
v_call: TRBV6-5; j_call: TRBJ1-2; d_call: TRBD1; clone_size: few; cdr3_nt: TGTGCCAGCAGTTATCTTCGGACAGGGGGCGGCTATGGCTACACCTTC; cdr3_aa: CASSYLRTGGGYGYTF
v_call: TRBV29-1; j_call: TRBJ2-7; d_call: .; clone_size: .; cdr3_nt: TGCAGCGGAAGGGACGGCAGCCGGGGCGAGCAGTACTTC; cdr3_aa: CSGRDGSRGEQYF
v_call: TRBV7-2; j_call: TRBJ2-5; d_call: .; clone_size: few; cdr3_nt: TGTGCCAGCAGCTTGATAGGACAGAATTATCAAGAGACCCAGTACTTC; cdr3_aa: CASSLIGQNYQETQYF
v_call: TRBV4-3; j_call: TRBJ2-1; d_call: TRBD2; clone_size: .; cdr3_nt: TGCGCCAGCAGCCGGACTAGCGCCAATGCCTACAATGAGCAGTTCTTC; cdr3_aa: CASSRTSANAYNEQFF
v_call: TRBV5-1; j_call: TRBJ1-3; d_call: .; clone_size: once; cdr3_nt: TGCGCCAGCAGCCCGGGAGAGGCATTCTCTGGAAACACCATATATTTT; cdr3_aa: CASSPGEAFSGNTIYF
v_call: TRBV2; j_call: TRBJ2-2; d_call: .; clone_size: .; cdr3_nt: TGTGCCAGCAGTGAGGGAAGGGTAGGAACCGGGGAGCTGTTTTTT; cdr3_aa: CASSEGRVGTGELFF
v_call: TRBV2; j_call: TRBJ1-3; d_call: TRBD1; clone_size: .; cdr3_nt: TGTGCCAGTAAAGGACAGGTTACTGGAAACACCATATATTTT; cdr3_aa: CASKGQVTGNTIYF
v_call: TRBV19; j_call: TRBJ1-2; d_call: .; clone_size: .; cdr3_nt: TGTGCCAGCCGCGGAACTAACTATGGCTACACCTTC; cdr3_aa: CASRGTNYGYTF
v_call: TRBV29-1; j_call: TRBJ1-5; d_call: .; clone_size: .; cdr3_nt: TGCAGCGTAGAGGACAGTTTCGGTCAGCCCCAGCATTTT; cdr3_aa: CSVEDSFGQPQHF
v_call: TRBV5-1; j_call: TRBJ2-1; d_call: .; clone_size: .; cdr3_nt: TGCGCCAGCAGCTTGGACCCCTTGGAAAGTTACACCTACAATGAGCAGTTCTTC; cdr3_aa: CASSLDPLESYTYNEQFF
v_call: TRBV7-2; j_call: TRBJ1-4; d_call: TRBD1; clone_size: .; cdr3_nt: TGTGCCAGCAGCTTAGGGGGTGGAGGGACAGGGCCTAATGAAAAACTGTTTTTT; cdr3_aa: CASSLGGGGTGPNEKLFF
v_call: TRBV18; j_call: TRBJ1-1; d_call: TRBD1; clone_size: .; cdr3_nt: TGTGCCAGCTCACGCGGACAGGGTCAAATGAACACTGAAGCTTTCTTT; cdr3_aa: CASSRGQGQMNTEAFF
v_call: TRBV6-4; j_call: TRBJ2-1; d_call: TRBD2; clone_size: .; cdr3_nt: TGTGCCAGCAGTGCTAGCGGGGGTTCCTACAATGAGCAGTTCTTC; cdr3_aa: CASSASGGSYNEQFF
v_call: TRBV28; j_call: TRBJ1-2; d_call: TRBD1; clone_size: few; cdr3_nt: TGTGCCAGCAGTGCGGGGACAGGCTATGGCTACACCTTC; cdr3_aa: CASSAGTGYGYTF
v_call: TRBV11-1; j_call: TRBJ2-1; d_call: TRBD2; clone_size: .; cdr3_nt: TGTGCCAGCAGCTTACGCTCTTTCCGGGGGGGCCTTTGGAATGAGCAGTTCTTC; cdr3_aa: CASSLRSFRGGLWNEQFF
v_call: TRBV10-2; j_call: TRBJ1-3; d_call: TRBD1; clone_size: .; cdr3_nt: TGCGCCAGCAGTTCGGGACAGAGCTCTGGAAACACCATATATTTT; cdr3_aa: CASSSGQSSGNTIYF
v_call: TRBV28; j_call: TRBJ1-2; d_call: TRBD1; clone_size: .; cdr3_nt: TGTGCCAGCAGTTGGGACAGGGAGTCCCTTTATGGCTACACCTTC; cdr3_aa: CASSWDRESLYGYTF
v_call: TRBV27; j_call: TRBJ1-5; d_call: .; clone_size: few; cdr3_nt: TGTGCCAGCGCTAATAGGGGGAATCAGCCCCAGCATTTT; cdr3_aa: CASANRGNQPQHF